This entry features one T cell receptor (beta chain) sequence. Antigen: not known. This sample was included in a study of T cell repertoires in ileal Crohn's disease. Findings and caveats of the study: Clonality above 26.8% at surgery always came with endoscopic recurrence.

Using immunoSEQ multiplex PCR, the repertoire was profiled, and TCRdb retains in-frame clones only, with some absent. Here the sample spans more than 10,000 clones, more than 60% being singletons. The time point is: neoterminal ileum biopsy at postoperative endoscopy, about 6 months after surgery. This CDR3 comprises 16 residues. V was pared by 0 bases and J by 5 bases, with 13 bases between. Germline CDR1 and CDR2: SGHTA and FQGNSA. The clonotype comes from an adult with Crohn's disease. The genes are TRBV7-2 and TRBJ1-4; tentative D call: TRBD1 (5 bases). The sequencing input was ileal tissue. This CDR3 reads CASSLAYRQGNEKLFF. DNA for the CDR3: TGTGCCAGCAGCTTAGCGTATAGGCAGGGAAATGAAAAACTGTTTTTT.